This is a list of T cell receptor beta chains from one sample in a study of blood T cell repertoires in COVID-19. Method: immunoSEQ multiplex PCR; TCRdb's copy keeps in-frame clones and lacks some. The sample shows 300,000 to 400,000 clones, about 90% of them seen only once. What was sequenced was peripheral blood. The receptors come from a young woman with COVID-19, enrolled during active disease. Each CDR3 is given with its conserved first and last residue. The D gene is left open where the match is weak. Rows may omit the clone size; those that give it use once, few, many or a size class.

clone_size j_call v_call d_call cdr3_aa cdr3_nt
once TRBJ1-2 TRBV2 TRBD1 CASSPTGDRDYGYTF TGTGCCAGCAGTCCGACCGGAGACAGGGACTATGGCTACACCTTC
- TRBJ2-2 TRBV6-5 TRBD1 CASRITGATGELFF TGTGCCAGCAGGATAACAGGGGCCACCGGGGAGCTGTTTTTT
few TRBJ1-2 TRBV27 TRBD1 CASSKSAGQGALTDGYTF TGTGCCAGCAGTAAGAGTGCAGGACAGGGGGCTCTAACTGATGGCTACACCTTC
- TRBJ2-5 TRBV5-1 - CASSPRTASQETQYF TGCGCCAGCAGCCCTCGGACAGCTTCCCAAGAGACCCAGTACTTC
- TRBJ1-5 TRBV28 TRBD1 CATLPSDRDNQPQHF TGTGCCACCTTGCCATCGGACAGGGACAATCAGCCCCAGCATTTT
once TRBJ2-3 TRBV5-5 TRBD2 CASSPTTSGRAWDTQYF TGTGCCAGCAGCCCTACGACTAGCGGGAGGGCTTGGGATACGCAGTATTTT
- TRBJ2-7 TRBV19 TRBD1 CATGTGAAYEQYF TGTGCCACCGGGACAGGGGCGGCCTACGAGCAGTACTTC
once TRBJ1-1 TRBV20-1 - CSASTRKNTEAFF TGCAGTGCTAGTACCAGGAAGAACACTGAAGCTTTCTTT
- TRBJ1-2 TRBV3-1/TRBV3-2 TRBD1 CASSPFGTGGGYTF TGTGCCAGCAGCCCTTTCGGGACAGGGGGTGGCTACACCTTC
- TRBJ2-6 TRBV12-5 - CASAPPSPGANVLTF TGTGCTAGTGCCCCACCGAGCCCTGGGGCCAACGTCCTGACTTTC